This TCR beta chain stems from a study of blood T cell repertoires in COVID-19. At the level of the study: COVID-19 samples, acute and convalescent, were from the United States, Italy and Spain.

This clone was detected ten times or more. Method: immunoSEQ multiplex PCR; TCRdb's copy keeps in-frame clones and lacks some. The sample lists over 70,000 clones, approximately 90% seen once, with about 2.5% in the top ten. Seattle researchers signed up patients amid active infection and tracked them longitudinally. J lost 2 bases, V lost 1 base, and 10 bases had no gene match. Germline CDR1 is LGHNA and CDR2 is YNFKEQ. The CDR3 length is 19 residues. This sequence originates from a man aged 50-60 years with COVID-19, enrolled during active disease. V is TRBV4-2 and J is TRBJ2-2; TRBD2 agrees at 10 bases. Sequencing was performed on peripheral blood. CDR3 residues: CASSQAESSGRLNTGELFF. CDR3 nucleotide sequence: TGTGCCAGCAGCCAAGCGGAGAGTAGCGGGAGGCTAAACACCGGGGAGCTGTTTTTT.